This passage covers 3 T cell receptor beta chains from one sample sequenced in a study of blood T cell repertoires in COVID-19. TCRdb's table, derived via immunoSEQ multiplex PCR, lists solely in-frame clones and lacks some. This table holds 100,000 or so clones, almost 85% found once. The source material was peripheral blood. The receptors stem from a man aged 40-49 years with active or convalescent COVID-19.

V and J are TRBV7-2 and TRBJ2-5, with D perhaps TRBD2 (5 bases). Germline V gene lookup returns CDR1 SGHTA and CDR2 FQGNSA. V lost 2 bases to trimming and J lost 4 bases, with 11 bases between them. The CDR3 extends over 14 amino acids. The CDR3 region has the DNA TGTGCCAGCAGCTTAACAACGGGGTTAGAGACCCAGTACTTC. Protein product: CASSLTTGLETQYF.

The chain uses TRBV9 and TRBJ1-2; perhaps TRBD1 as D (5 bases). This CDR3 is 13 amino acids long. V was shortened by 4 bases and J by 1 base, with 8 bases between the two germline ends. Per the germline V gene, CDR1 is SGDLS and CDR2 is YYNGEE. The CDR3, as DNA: TGTGCCAGCAGCTCGACAGTTAACTATGGCTACACCTTC. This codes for CASSSTVNYGYTF.

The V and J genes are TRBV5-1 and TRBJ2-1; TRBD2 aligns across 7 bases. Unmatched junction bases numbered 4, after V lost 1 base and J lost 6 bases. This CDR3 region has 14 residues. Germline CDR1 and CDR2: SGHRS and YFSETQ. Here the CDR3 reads CASSLSGGGNEQFF. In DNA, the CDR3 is TGCGCCAGCAGCTTGTCTGGCGGGGGCAATGAGCAGTTCTTC.